The next 30 T cell receptor beta chains were all read from a single sample in a study of cytomegalovirus exposure and HLA in healthy donors. The PCR used 60 Vbeta and 13 Jbeta primers. Only in-frame clones appear in the TCRdb table, and some are missing; sequencing was by immunoSEQ multiplex PCR. The top ten clones hold 6% to 7.5% of a sample with more than 95,000 clones, 65% to 85% of them seen once. The sequencing sample was made of PBMCs. These receptors were obtained from a man between 18 and 29 years old in good health and CMV-seronegative.

This clone was seen a handful of times. V usage is TRBV7-2 and J usage is TRBJ2-2, with D possibly TRBD1 on 6 matching bases. The germline V gene encodes CDR1 SGHTA and CDR2 FQGNSA. V was shortened by 9 bases and J by 1 base, with 12 bases between the two germline ends. The CDR3 totals 14 residues. The CDR3: CASTGRVNTGELFF. The CDR3 nucleotides are TGTGCCAGTACAGGGAGAGTGAACACCGGGGAGCTGTTTTTT.

The chain couples TRBV5-8 to TRBJ2-2, with 7 bases fitting TRBD1. The CDR3 loop spans 16 amino acids. The J segment lost 9 bases and the V segment lost 5 bases, leaving 16 bases of the junction unmatched. Germline values: CDR1 SGHTS, CDR2 YDEGEE. The DNA of the CDR3 is TGTGCCAGCAGAACATACAGGGGTAGGCTTATTTGGGAGCTGTTTTTT. This translates into CASRTYRGRLIWELFF.

The chain couples TRBV11-3 to TRBJ2-1, with 10 bases matching TRBD1. In germline, CDR1 is SGHNT, CDR2 YENEEA. The CDR3 length is 14 residues. V was clipped by 5 bases and J by 6 bases; unmatched bases: 4. CDR3 protein: CASSIRQGANEQFF. DNA for the CDR3: TGTGCCAGCAGCATCCGACAGGGGGCCAATGAGCAGTTCTTC.

The CDR3 reads CASSIGSQGQETQYF. The CDR3 bases are TGTGCCAGTAGTATCGGTTCTCAGGGGCAAGAGACCCAGTACTTC. This chain uses TRBV19 with TRBJ2-5; D perhaps matches TRBD1 (6 bases). The germline CDR1 and CDR2 sequences are LNHDA and SQIVND (reference sequence). V shed 3 bases and J shed 2 bases, with 13 bases lying between them. The CDR3 spans 15 residues.

The rearrangement joins TRBV5-1 to TRBJ2-7, with 9 bases aligning to TRBD1. Per the germline V gene, CDR1 is SGHRS and CDR2 is YFSETQ. There are 15 residues in the CDR3. Unmatched junction bases numbered 14, after V lost 8 bases and J lost 5 bases. CDR3 sequence: CASAMMGTGSHEQYF. Here the CDR3 DNA reads TGCGCCAGTGCCATGATGGGGACAGGGTCGCACGAGCAGTACTTC.

This clone occurred a few times. The J gene is TRBJ2-7, the V gene TRBV4-3; D remains ambiguous. Deletions cut 4 bases from V and 2 bases from J, with 12 bases between. Germline assignment: CDR1 LGHNA and CDR2 YSLEER. The CDR3 runs to 14 residues. CDR3 sequence reads: CASSPGGNPYEQYF. CDR3 nucleotides: TGCGCCAGCAGCCCCGGCGGCAATCCCTACGAGCAGTACTTC.

The chain is built from TRBV27 and TRBJ2-5, with TRBD2 identical over 10 bases. V lost 3 bases to trimming and J lost 1 base; unmatched junction nucleotides: 5. Germline CDR1 reads MNHEY; CDR2 reads SMNVEV (reference sequence). The CDR3 runs 16 residues. CDR3 in DNA: TGTGCCAGCAGTTTGGGGGCTAGCGGGAGCCAAGAGACCCAGTACTTC. Translation: CASSLGASGSQETQYF.

The CDR3, as DNA: TGTGCCAGTCGGGCAGGGGACACTGAAGCTTTCTTT. Translating it yields CASRAGDTEAFF. The J gene is TRBJ1-1, the V gene TRBV6-6; maybe TRBD1 (6 bases). Germline V gene lookup returns CDR1 MNHNY and CDR2 SVGAGI (reference sequence). The CDR3 totals 12 residues. Trimming removed 9 bases from V and 3 bases from J, with 11 bases in between.

The rearrangement uses TRBV6-1 and TRBJ2-1, with D tentatively TRBD2 (6 bases). The CDR3 covers 13 residues. V gave up 5 bases and J gave up 4 bases, with 9 bases separating them. Germline assignment: CDR1 MNHNS and CDR2 SASEGT. The CDR3 region is CASSPRGYNEQFF. CDR3 sequence (DNA): TGTGCCAGCAGTCCCCGGGGGTACAATGAGCAGTTCTTC.

The chain carries TRBV6-4 and TRBJ2-3; 8 positions agree with TRBD2. The V gene's germline CDR1 is MRHNA and CDR2 SNTAGT. The CDR3 has 16 amino acids. With V trimmed by 2 bases and J by 4 bases, 8 bases remained unmatched. CDR3 DNA sequence: TGTGCCAGCAGTGACAGAGAGCGGGAGCTCTCAGATACGCAGTATTTT. It specifies CASSDRERELSDTQYF.

The chain is built from TRBV2 and TRBJ2-1; 15 bases line up with TRBD2. This CDR3 spans 14 amino acids. Germline V gene data show CDR1 as SNHLY and CDR2 as FYNNEI. V shed 7 bases and J 10 bases; nucleotides not matched to a gene: 5. The CDR3 reads CASTWTSGRAEQFF. CDR3 nucleotides: TGTGCCAGCACTTGGACTAGCGGGAGGGCCGAGCAGTTCTTC.

The rearrangement links TRBV5-6 to TRBJ2-1; 10 bases match TRBD2. The V and J ends lost 1 base and 8 bases, in that order; junction bases with no gene match: 9. The CDR3 runs to 16 residues. Germline assignment: CDR1 SGHDT and CDR2 YYEEEE. CDR3 sequence reads: CASSLWTSGLLDEQFF. CDR3 bases: TGTGCCAGCAGCTTGTGGACTAGCGGACTTCTGGATGAGCAGTTCTTC.

This clone was recorded only once. This CDR3 reads CASENRDMDYGYTF. CDR3 DNA: TGTGCTAGTGAAAACCGGGACATGGACTATGGCTACACCTTC. The chain joins TRBV12-5 to TRBJ1-2, with D perhaps matching TRBD1 (6 bases). Trimming removed 7 bases at V and 3 bases at J, with 15 bases between. Germline CDR1 and CDR2: LGHNT and FRNRAP. The length of the CDR3 is 14 residues.

This chain connects TRBV9 to TRBJ2-2, with 11 nucleotides matching TRBD2. The CDR3 runs 18 residues. Germline V CDR1 and CDR2: SGDLS, YYNGEE. Trimming at V came to 0 bases and at J to 6 bases, leaving 10 bases not matched to a gene. The DNA for the CDR3 is TGTGCCAGCAGCGTAGGTCTTGTGGAACTAGCGGGAGCCGGGGAGCTGTTTTTT. Its protein product is CASSVGLVELAGAGELFF.

This chain joins TRBV4-3 and TRBJ2-2, with 12 bases matching TRBD2. V lost 1 base and J lost 7; bases outside the gene matches: 7. The CDR3 runs to 17 residues. Looked up from germline, CDR1 is LGHNA and CDR2 is YSLEER. As DNA, the CDR3 is TGCGCCAGCAGCCAAGCGACTAGCGGGAGCGGTGGCGGGGAGCTGTTTTTT. Amino acid sequence: CASSQATSGSGGGELFF.

The chain has TRBV11-3 and TRBJ1-1; no clear D gene. V was shortened by 2 bases and J by 1 base, with 5 bases between the two germline ends. Germline V gene lookup returns CDR1 SGHNT and CDR2 YENEEA. CDR3 length: 13 residues. The CDR3 loop reads CASSLQENTEAFF. The CDR3 nucleotides are TGTGCCAGCAGCTTACAGGAGAACACTGAAGCTTTCTTT.

This clone was detected only once. The chain recombines TRBV5-6 with TRBJ1-1; D perhaps matches TRBD1 (6 bases). The CDR3 loop spans 13 amino acids. The V gene's germline CDR1 is SGHDT and CDR2 YYEEEE. Trimming cost V 4 bases and J 5 bases, with 12 bases left between them. The DNA for the CDR3 is TGTGCCAGCAGCCTGGGAGGGGGAACTGAAGCTTTCTTT. Its translation: CASSLGGGTEAFF.

The chain couples TRBV19 to TRBJ2-1, with D hard to call. In germline, CDR1 is LNHDA, CDR2 SQIVND (reference sequence). The CDR3 consists of 15 residues. V was trimmed by 1 base and J by 0 bases, leaving 7 bases between them. The CDR3 reads CASSIAASSYNEQFF. The CDR3 DNA reads TGTGCCAGTAGTATAGCCGCGAGCTCCTACAATGAGCAGTTCTTC.

DNA for the CDR3: TGTGCCAGCAGCAACCCGGGAACTGAAGCTTTCTTT. It yields the protein CASSNPGTEAFF. The V and J genes are TRBV6-1 and TRBJ1-1, with D uncertain. Germline-derived CDR1 and CDR2 are MNHNS and SASEGT. Trimming took off 6 bases at V and 5 bases at J, with 10 bases between the two ends. The CDR3 extends over 12 amino acids.

V and J are TRBV7-3 and TRBJ2-2, with 9 bases matching TRBD2. J lost 6 bases, V lost 3 bases, and 8 bases had no gene match. This CDR3 comprises 16 residues. Per germline, CDR1 SGHTA and CDR2 FQGTGA. The CDR3 is CASSFLAGRAAGELFF. In nucleotides, the CDR3 is TGTGCCAGCAGCTTCCTAGCGGGGAGGGCCGCCGGGGAGCTGTTTTTT.

This clone has only a few counts. The chain employs TRBV5-8 and TRBJ1-4; 7 nucleotides agree with TRBD1. The junction had 8 bases not matched to a gene; V was cut back by 6 bases and J by 6 bases. This CDR3 is 14 amino acids long. Germline V gene sequence: CDR1 SGHTS, CDR2 YDEGEE. The CDR3 DNA follows: TGTGCCAGCAAATGGAGGGGGCGGGATGAAAAACTGTTTTTT. Protein sequence: CASKWRGRDEKLFF.

The chain couples TRBV7-2 to TRBJ1-1; TRBD1 matches 7 bases. J lost 2 bases, V lost 2 bases, and 5 bases had no gene match. Germline V gene lookup returns CDR1 SGHTA and CDR2 FQGNSA. The CDR3 covers 15 residues. The CDR3: CASSLSQGHNTEAFF. The CDR3 DNA is TGTGCCAGCAGCTTATCACAGGGGCATAACACTGAAGCTTTCTTT. Full variable domain (remainder filled in from reference TRBV7-2 and TRBJ1-1): GAGVSQSPSNKVTEKGKDVELRCDPISGHTALYWYRQSLGQGLEFLIYFQGNSAPDKSGLPSDRFSAERTGGSVSTLTIQRTQQEDSAVYLCASSLSQGHNTEAFFGQGTRLTVV.

The genes are TRBV29-1 and TRBJ2-7, with D possibly matching TRBD1 (6 bases). The CDR3 contains 14 residues. Germline V CDR1 and CDR2: SQVTM, ANQGSEA. The V gene lost 6 bases and the J gene lost 2 bases, with 17 bases spanning the gap. As DNA, the CDR3 is TGCAGCGTCGTAACAGGGCTTAGGCCCTACGAGCAGTACTTC. Its protein product is CSVVTGLRPYEQYF.

The chain recombines TRBV7-9 with TRBJ1-1; D may be TRBD1 (5 bases). Germline CDR1 is SEHNR and CDR2 is FQNEAQ (reference sequence). This CDR3 has 14 residues. V lost 2 bases and J 10 bases, leaving 17 bases between the germline ends. CDR3 region: CASSLTDGGVRAFF. The CDR3 region has the DNA TGTGCCAGCAGCTTAACCGACGGGGGGGTTCGAGCTTTCTTT.

This clone was counted a few times. The genes are TRBV28 and TRBJ1-1, with 7 bases matching TRBD1. In germline, CDR1 is MDHEN, CDR2 SYDVKM. Losses at the gene ends were 0 bases for V and 2 bases for J; bases not matched to a gene: 9. The CDR3 runs 17 residues. The chain's CDR3 is CASSLWTLRDSNTEAFF. The CDR3 coding sequence is TGTGCCAGCAGTTTATGGACGCTCCGGGACAGCAACACTGAAGCTTTCTTT.

This chain links TRBV27 with TRBJ1-1, with a tentative D call TRBD1 (6 bases). This CDR3 spans 16 amino acids. V dropped 6 bases and J dropped 0 bases, with 17 bases sitting between them. CDR1 MNHEY and CDR2 SMNVEV come from the germline V gene (reference sequence). CDR3 protein: CASRNTPGHMNTEAFF. As DNA, the CDR3 is TGTGCCAGCAGGAACACTCCGGGACACATGAACACTGAAGCTTTCTTT.

V gene TRBV6-6 combines with J gene TRBJ1-6, with D possibly matching TRBD1 (5 bases). CDR1 and CDR2 (germline): MNHNY, SVGAGI (reference sequence). The CDR3 has 15 amino acids. V was cut by 0 bases and J by 7 bases, with 10 bases left in between. Here the CDR3 DNA reads TGTGCCAGCAGTTACTCGATGGACATCAATTCACCCCTCCACTTT. Translation gives CASSYSMDINSPLHF.

The chain uses TRBV29-1 and TRBJ2-7; 7 nucleotides line up with TRBD1. CDR3 length: 12 residues. The V gene end was trimmed by 3 bases and the J gene end by 3 bases; junction bases not matched to a gene: 2. Per germline, CDR1 SQVTM and CDR2 ANQGSEA. The CDR3 protein is CSVDPGGYEQYF. Here the CDR3 DNA reads TGCAGCGTTGATCCAGGGGGCTACGAGCAGTACTTC.

This clone was seen once. The J gene is TRBJ2-7, the V gene TRBV30, with a weak D call TRBD2 (6 bases). The CDR3 is made up of 12 amino acids. V was pared by 4 bases and J by 6 bases, with 13 bases between. Germline V gene lookup returns CDR1 GTSNPN and CDR2 SVGIG (reference sequence). This chain's CDR3 is CAWNRGNGEQYF. DNA for the CDR3: TGTGCCTGGAATCGGGGGAATGGCGAGCAGTACTTC.

This sequence joins TRBV5-5 and TRBJ2-7; TRBD2 matches at 11 bases. Per germline, CDR1 SGHKS and CDR2 YYEKEE (reference sequence). V was pared by 4 bases and J by 3 bases, with 9 bases of the junction left unmatched. There are 16 residues in the CDR3. The CDR3 reads CASSPTSGSLGYEQYF. Here the CDR3 DNA reads TGTGCCAGCAGCCCAACTAGCGGGAGTTTAGGCTACGAGCAGTACTTC.